One and the same sample provided the 27 T cell receptor beta chains below, sequenced in a study of OX40 agonist ivuxolimab in advanced cancers. Sequenced by immunoSEQ multiplex PCR; TCRdb stores in-frame clones only, minus some. Among some 81,000 clones listed, roughly 87% were seen once. The sequenced sample was CD4+ or CD8+ T cells sorted from blood, obtained in a trial of the OX40 agonist ivuxolimab. These receptors were taken from an adult with an advanced solid tumor such as melanoma, head and neck, liver or kidney cancer.

V is TRBV12-2 and J is TRBJ1-2; the table's D call of TRBD1 was not tested on the DNA. TRBV12-2 is noted as a pseudogene. The CDR3 length is 18 residues. As DNA, the CDR3 is TGTGCAAGTCGCTTAGCTTACGGGGCAGGGGCCAGGACCTATGGCTACACCTTC. This encodes CASRLAYGAGARTYGYTF.

The chain is built from TRBV19 and TRBJ2-3; 9 nucleotides match TRBD2. Germline V lookup: CDR1 LNHDA, CDR2 SQIVND (reference sequence). The CDR3 has 14 amino acids. V lost 1 base to trimming and J lost 5 bases; unmatched junction nucleotides: 1. Here the CDR3 DNA reads TGTGCCAGTAGTATAGTAGCGGGAGTAGATACGCAGTATTTT. Translation gives CASSIVAGVDTQYF.

This sequence joins TRBV18 and TRBJ1-4; weak D call: TRBD1 (5 bases). The germline V and J ends were trimmed by 1 base and 6 bases, with 18 bases remaining between them. From germline, CDR1 is KGHSH and CDR2 LQKENI. This CDR3 is built from 17 residues. CDR3 residues: CASSPQSTRAGHEKLFF. CDR3 in DNA: TGTGCCAGCTCACCACAATCAACGAGGGCGGGACATGAAAAACTGTTTTTT.

V is TRBV28 and J is TRBJ2-3; 8 positions agree with TRBD2. Trimming cost V 8 bases and J 5 bases; bases outside gene matches: 12. The CDR3 spans 15 residues. In germline, CDR1 is MDHEN, CDR2 SYDVKM. The CDR3 coding sequence is TGTGCCAGCCGTCGTAGGACTAGCTTCCAAGATACGCAGTATTTT. Its translation is CASRRRTSFQDTQYF.

V usage is TRBV10-3 and J usage is TRBJ1-5; D unresolved. V was trimmed by 6 bases and J by 4 bases, leaving 7 bases between them. The germline V gene has CDR1 ENHRY and CDR2 SYGVKD. This CDR3 spans 12 amino acids. The CDR3 nucleotides are TGTGCCATCAGGGCGGAAAATCAGCCCCAGCATTTT. It is translated as CAIRAENQPQHF.

This clone was counted once. The chain uses TRBV30 and TRBJ2-4, with D possibly being TRBD1 or TRBD2 (5 bases each). The CDR3 consists of 13 residues. Germline V gene sequence: CDR1 GTSNPN, CDR2 SVGIG (reference sequence). Trimming removed 5 bases from V and 0 bases from J, with 8 bases in between. The CDR3 DNA sequence: TGTGCCTGGGGGGACCTAGCCAAAAACATTCAGTACTTC. It specifies CAWGDLAKNIQYF.

The chain uses TRBV7-8 and TRBJ2-5; 7 bases align to TRBD1. The CDR3 has 16 amino acids. Germline CDR1 reads SGHVS; CDR2 reads FQNEAQ. The V segment lost 6 bases and the J segment 1 base; nucleotides outside the gene matches: 11. In DNA form, the CDR3 reads TGTGCCAGCAGATTTACCCACAGGGGCATCCAAGAGACCCAGTACTTC. Encoded protein: CASRFTHRGIQETQYF. Filled out from reference TRBV7-8 and TRBJ2-5, the complete variable domain reads GAGVSQSPRYKVAKRGQDVALRCDPISGHVSLFWYQQALGQGPEFLTYFQNEAQLDKSGLPSDRFFAERPEGSVSTLKIQRTQQEDSAVYLCASRFTHRGIQETQYFGPGTRLLVL.

Here the CDR3 reads CASSEPGTSGNTGELFF. CDR3 nucleotides: TGCGCCAGCAGTGAGCCCGGGACTAGCGGAAACACCGGGGAGCTGTTTTTT. This chain connects TRBV10-1 to TRBJ2-2, with TRBD2 identical over 11 bases. There are 17 residues in the CDR3. The ends lost 2 bases at V and 2 bases at J; junction bases unmatched: 4. Germline assignment: CDR1 WNHNN and CDR2 SYGVQD (reference sequence).

The chain joins TRBV7-9 to TRBJ2-4; 10 bases map to TRBD1. This CDR3 has 19 amino acids. Trimming at V came to 5 bases and at J to 3 bases, leaving 16 bases not matched to a gene. Germline CDR1 is SEHNR and CDR2 is FQNEAQ (reference sequence). The CDR3 coding sequence is TGTGCCAGCAGCCCATATCGGGACAGGGGTCAAAAAGTCAAAAACATTCAGTACTTC. Amino acid sequence: CASSPYRDRGQKVKNIQYF.

This chain connects TRBV19 to TRBJ1-5; D is ambiguous. Trimming shortened V by 2 bases and J by 7 bases, and 12 bases separated the two germline ends. The CDR3 loop spans 14 amino acids. Germline V CDR1 and CDR2: LNHDA, SQIVND (reference sequence). The CDR3 DNA is TGTGCCAGTAGTATACGCGCGCCCGGGCAGCCCCAGCATTTT. Protein sequence: CASSIRAPGQPQHF.

The chain couples TRBV19 to TRBJ2-2; D remains ambiguous. The germline gives CDR1 LNHDA, CDR2 SQIVND (reference sequence). The CDR3 length is 15 residues. Between the trimmed V and J ends, which lost 3 bases and 1 base, there was a span of 9 bases. The CDR3 here is CASSIANRNTGELFF. CDR3 bases: TGTGCCAGTAGTATTGCAAACAGGAACACCGGGGAGCTGTTTTTT.

V is TRBV27 and J is TRBJ1-4, with unresolved D. The CDR3 covers 15 residues. V was pared by 7 bases and J by 5 bases, with 17 bases between. CDR1 and CDR2 (germline): MNHEY, SMNVEV (reference sequence). The CDR3 loop is CASKFSGQRNEKLFF. The DNA for the CDR3 is TGTGCCAGCAAATTTTCGGGCCAGCGGAATGAAAAACTGTTTTTT.

This chain links TRBV6-5 with TRBJ1-2, with D tentatively TRBD1 (5 bases). V was shortened by 1 base and J by 6 bases, with 18 bases between the two germline ends. The CDR3 runs 16 residues. Germline CDR1 is MNHEY and CDR2 is SVGAGI. CDR3 region: CASSYLSRGFQDGYTF. CDR3 in DNA: TGTGCCAGCAGTTACTTGTCTAGGGGATTCCAGGATGGCTACACCTTC.

The chain carries TRBV19 and TRBJ2-7; possibly TRBD1 for D (6 bases). The germline gives CDR1 LNHDA, CDR2 SQIVND (reference sequence). V shed 7 bases and J shed 6 bases, with 19 bases lying between them. This CDR3 has 14 amino acids. CDR3 sequence reads: CASTSRTAPCEQYF. CDR3 DNA: TGTGCCAGTACTTCCCGGACAGCCCCCTGCGAGCAGTACTTC.

The DNA of the CDR3 is TGTGCCAGCAGCTTATCAGGGGGTGGGTCCTACGAGCAGTACTTC. Its translation: CASSLSGGGSYEQYF. The chain has TRBV5-6 and TRBJ2-7; 7 bases line up with TRBD1. After removal of 2 bases from V and 1 base from J, the junction contained 6 bases not matched to a gene. The CDR3 totals 15 residues. The germline CDR1 and CDR2 sequences are SGHDT and YYEEEE.

The chain uses TRBV7-2 and TRBJ2-7, with D tentatively TRBD2 (6 bases). Trimming pared 3 bases from V and 0 bases from J, leaving 12 bases between. This CDR3 has 15 residues. CDR1 and CDR2 from the germline V gene are SGHTA and FQGNSA. As DNA, the CDR3 is TGTGCCAGCAGCTTCTTGGCGGGGACCTCCTACGAGCAGTACTTC. As protein: CASSFLAGTSYEQYF.

The chain employs TRBV5-6 and TRBJ1-1; D might be TRBD1 (5 bases). The CDR3 totals 15 residues. Trimming removed 4 bases from V and 4 bases from J, with 17 bases in between. CDR1 and CDR2 (germline): SGHDT, YYEEEE. CDR3 residues: CASSPSFWGSTEAFF. CDR3 bases: TGTGCCAGCAGCCCCTCATTCTGGGGGAGCACTGAAGCTTTCTTT.

This sequence joins TRBV5-4 and TRBJ2-3; D may be TRBD2 (6 bases). Between the trimmed V and J ends, which lost 0 bases and 3 bases, there was a span of 8 bases. This CDR3 has 14 amino acids. Germline CDR1 SGHNT, CDR2 YYREEE (reference sequence). CDR3 protein: CASSLERGTDTQYF. The CDR3 bases are TGTGCCAGCAGCTTGGAACGGGGGACAGATACGCAGTATTTT.

The CDR3 spells CASSPWASDSRETQYF. For the CDR3, the DNA is TGCGCCAGCAGCCCATGGGCGAGCGACAGCCGGGAGACCCAGTACTTC. The chain joins TRBV5-1 to TRBJ2-5, with a tentative D call TRBD1 (5 bases). V dropped 4 bases and J dropped 5 bases, with 21 bases sitting between them. The CDR3 covers 16 residues. CDR1 is SGHRS, CDR2 YFSETQ, per germline. The full variable domain, in which reference TRBV5-1 and TRBJ2-5 provide the parts outside the CDR3, is KAGVTQTPRYLIKTRGQQVTLSCSPISGHRSVSWYQQTPGQGLQFLFEYFSETQRNKGNFPGRFSGRQFSNSRSEMNVSTLELGDSALYLCASSPWASDSRETQYFGPGTRLLVL.

This chain connects TRBV2 to TRBJ1-6; 11 bases map to TRBD1. V gave up 8 bases and J gave up 7 bases; unmatched junction bases: 7. Germline-derived CDR1 and CDR2 are SNHLY and FYNNEI. This CDR3 comprises 15 residues. This CDR3 is CASRSRTGGNSPLHF. The CDR3 DNA reads as TGTGCCAGCCGCTCTAGGACAGGGGGCAATTCACCCCTCCACTTT.

The chain combines TRBV30 with TRBJ2-4, with TRBD2 matching over 8 bases. This CDR3 spans 14 amino acids. The J segment lost 7 bases and the V segment lost 3 bases, leaving 8 bases of the junction unmatched. The germline CDR1 and CDR2 sequences are GTSNPN and SVGIG (reference sequence). The CDR3 protein is CAWSPGGGFNIQYF. CDR3 in DNA: TGTGCCTGGAGCCCGGGCGGGGGGTTCAACATTCAGTACTTC.

The V gene is TRBV12-5, the J gene TRBJ1-2; TRBD1 might be the D (6 bases). This CDR3 spans 19 amino acids. V was trimmed by 3 bases and J by 0 bases, leaving 23 bases between them. Germline values: CDR1 LGHNT, CDR2 FRNRAP. This CDR3 is CASGFDQGGLLRTNYGYTF. In nucleotides, the CDR3 is TGTGCTAGTGGTTTCGACCAAGGGGGACTACTAAGAACTAACTATGGCTACACCTTC.

This clone was detected once. The V and J genes are TRBV5-1 and TRBJ2-6, with D hard to call. CDR3 length: 15 amino acids. Trimming took off 2 bases at V and 0 bases at J, with 6 bases between the two ends. Germline CDR1 is SGHRS and CDR2 is YFSETQ. CDR3 sequence reads: CASSLPGSGANVLTF. In nucleotides, the CDR3 is TGCGCCAGCAGCTTACCGGGCTCTGGGGCCAACGTCCTGACTTTC.

The chain couples TRBV7-3 to TRBJ1-1, with D unresolved. Germline CDR1 SGHTA, CDR2 FQGTGA. Deletions cut 4 bases from V and 4 bases from J, with 10 bases between. The CDR3 is 13 amino acids. CDR3 nucleotide sequence: TGTGCCAGCAGCTCGCAAGGCATCACTGAAGCTTTCTTT. The encoded protein is CASSSQGITEAFF.

J is TRBJ1-5 and V is TRBV28; 7 bases agree with TRBD1. The CDR3 extends over 14 amino acids. The V gene's germline CDR1 is MDHEN and CDR2 SYDVKM. The V gene end was trimmed by 4 bases and the J gene end by 2 bases; junction bases not matched to a gene: 2. CDR3 residues: CASSSGQRNQPQHF. CDR3 sequence (DNA): TGTGCCAGCAGTTCGGGACAGCGCAATCAGCCCCAGCATTTT. Together with reference TRBV28 and TRBJ1-5, the CDR3 gives the full variable domain: DVKVTQSSRYLVKRTGEKVFLECVQDMDHENMFWYRQDPGLGLRLIYFSYDVKMKEKGDIPEGYSVSREKKERFSLILESASTNQTSMYLCASSSGQRNQPQHFGDGTRLSIL.

The table lists this clone with a count of one. The rearrangement uses TRBV28 and TRBJ1-6, with 9 bases matching TRBD1. J gave up 9 bases and V 2 bases, and 5 bases lay outside the gene matches. Germline CDR1 reads MDHEN; CDR2 reads SYDVKM. CDR3 size: 15 residues. CDR3 bases: TGTGCCAGCAGTTTAGGGGACAGGGAAATTTCACCCCTCCACTTT. This gives the protein CASSLGDREISPLHF.

The chain has TRBV4-3 and TRBJ2-7; 11 nucleotides match TRBD2. CDR1 LGHNA and CDR2 YSLEER come from the germline V gene. The junction had 13 bases not matched to a gene; V was cut back by 1 base and J by 2 bases. There are 19 residues in the CDR3. CDR3 sequence (DNA): TGCGCCAGCAGCCAAGGGCCGACGATAGCGGGAGGGTTTCCCTACGAGCAGTACTTC. Translated: CASSQGPTIAGGFPYEQYF.